The 17 T cell receptor beta chains reported below all come from one sample, sequenced in a study of blood T cells in healthy people across ages. For the second PCR, which ran for roughly 7 to 11 cycles, a sample-barcoded 5' primer and a J-beta primer mix were used. In TCRdb, the 5' RACE reads were re-called with MiXCR into one record per CDR3 protein. The table has approximately 670,000 distinct CDR3 sequences, around two fifths seen once; the top ten hold around 30%. Source material: blood. The receptors shown here come from an elderly man in good health.

This clonotype was seen more than once but under ten times. The rearrangement uses TRBV5-1 and TRBJ2-7; no firm D call. This CDR3 has 14 amino acids. Germline assignment: CDR1 SGHRS and CDR2 YFSETQ. V was pared by 0 bases and J by 6 bases, with 13 bases between. CDR3 region: CASSLAGRAAEQYF. The CDR3 DNA is TGCGCCAGCAGCTTGGCCGGAAGGGCCGCCGAGCAGTACTTC.

This chain links TRBV20-1 with TRBJ1-2, with unresolved D. The germline gives CDR1 DFQATT, CDR2 SNEGSKA (reference sequence). The CDR3 extends over 11 amino acids. With 1 base removed from V and 5 bases from J, the gap between germline ends came to 5 bases. The CDR3 here is CSARVGYGYTF. The CDR3 bases are TGCAGTGCTAGAGTTGGATATGGCTACACCTTC.

This clonotype was observed a few times. The chain uses TRBV6-5 and TRBJ1-2, with no clear D. Trimming cost V 4 bases and J 8 bases, with 11 bases left between them. The CDR3 extends over 12 amino acids. Germline V gene sequence: CDR1 MNHEY, CDR2 SVGAGI. The CDR3 nucleotides are TGTGCCAGCAGTTCCCCTGGGCAGGGCTACACCTTC. Translated: CASSSPGQGYTF.

This clonotype was recorded once. The chain carries TRBV20-1 and TRBJ1-2; the D is unclear. This CDR3 spans 14 amino acids. Germline V CDR1 and CDR2: DFQATT, SNEGSKA (reference sequence). The V end lost 2 bases, the J end lost 9 bases, and 19 bases lay between the germline ends. The CDR3 region is CSARFGGNEERYTF. Here the CDR3 DNA reads TGCAGTGCTAGATTCGGCGGAAACGAGGAGCGCTACACCTTC.

In its sample, this clonotype was seen many times. The chain combines TRBV5-1 with TRBJ2-3; TRBD2 matches at 11 bases. The V and J ends lost 4 bases and 2 bases, in that order; junction bases with no gene match: 9. Germline CDR1 and CDR2: SGHRS and YFSETQ. The CDR3 has 17 residues. The CDR3 spells CASSPQTSGAITDTQYF. As DNA, the CDR3 is TGCGCCAGCAGCCCCCAGACTAGCGGGGCCATCACAGATACGCAGTATTTT.

The genes are TRBV3-1 and TRBJ1-1; D is uncertain. This CDR3 comprises 12 residues. V was trimmed by 9 bases and J by 0 bases, leaving 8 bases between them. Germline V CDR1 and CDR2: LGHDT, YNNKEL (reference sequence). The CDR3, as DNA: TGTGCCAGTTCAGCCATGAACACTGAAGCTTTCTTT. As protein: CASSAMNTEAFF.

The V and J genes are TRBV12-3 or TRBV12-4 and TRBJ1-5; TRBD1 matches at 10 bases. J gave up 5 bases and V 6 bases, and 4 bases lay outside the gene matches. CDR3 length: 14 residues. The CDR3, as DNA: TGTGCCAGCAGAATGGGGACAGGGGATCAGCCCCAGCATTTT. This encodes CASRMGTGDQPQHF.

The J gene is TRBJ1-2, the V gene TRBV4-1; perhaps TRBD1 as D (6 bases). The V end was cut by 4 bases, the J end by 6 bases, with 15 bases between. CDR3 size: 14 residues. CDR1 is MGHRA, CDR2 YSYEKL, per germline. The CDR3 reads CASSREGTLDGYTF. CDR3 in DNA: TGCGCCAGCAGCCGAGAAGGGACATTGGATGGCTACACCTTC.

This clonotype turned up a few times. The chain has TRBV20-1 and TRBJ2-3; 11 nucleotides match TRBD2. This CDR3 is 14 amino acids long. Germline values: CDR1 DFQATT, CDR2 SNEGSKA (reference sequence). CDR3 region: CSPGLAGGFDTQYF. Written as DNA, the CDR3 is TGCAGCCCAGGACTAGCGGGTGGATTCGATACGCAGTATTTT.

V and J are TRBV6-2 or TRBV6-3 and TRBJ2-7; 11 bases agree with TRBD2. V dropped 6 bases and J dropped 1; count of bases not matched to a gene: 2. The germline gives CDR1 MNHEY, CDR2 SVGEGT. The CDR3 sequence is 14 residues long. The CDR3 loop is CASRTSGESYEQYF. The DNA for the CDR3 is TGTGCCAGCAGGACTAGCGGGGAATCCTACGAGCAGTACTTC.

This chain joins TRBV2 and TRBJ2-1, with 7 bases matching TRBD2. After removal of 1 base from V and 9 bases from J, the junction contained 6 bases not matched to a gene. The CDR3 has 14 residues. The germline V gene encodes CDR1 SNHLY and CDR2 FYNNEI. DNA of the CDR3: TGTGCCAGCAGTGAAGGTCTAGGGAGGGGTGAGCAGTTCTTC. Amino acid sequence: CASSEGLGRGEQFF.

This chain links TRBV20-1 with TRBJ2-3; D remains ambiguous. The CDR3 totals 13 residues. The germline CDR1 and CDR2 sequences are DFQATT and SNEGSKA (reference sequence). Trimming stripped 1 base from V and 4 bases from J, with 9 bases between. This CDR3 is CSARVGTADTQYF. The CDR3 nucleotides are TGCAGTGCTAGAGTAGGTACGGCAGATACGCAGTATTTT.

This chain joins TRBV5-1 and TRBJ2-7; possibly TRBD1 or TRBD2 for D (5 bases each). CDR3 length: 17 amino acids. Germline-derived CDR1 and CDR2 are SGHRS and YFSETQ. Deletions cut 4 bases from V and 5 bases from J, with 25 bases between. CDR3 bases: TGCGCCAGCAGCCTGGAGGACCTGGGACGGATCATCGACGAGCAGTACTTC. Translated: CASSLEDLGRIIDEQYF. The whole variable domain, filled in from reference TRBV5-1 and TRBJ2-7, reads KAGVTQTPRYLIKTRGQQVTLSCSPISGHRSVSWYQQTPGQGLQFLFEYFSETQRNKGNFPGRFSGRQFSNSRSEMNVSTLELGDSALYLCASSLEDLGRIIDEQYFGPGTRLTVT.

The rearrangement uses TRBV10-3 and TRBJ1-6, with 7 positions matching TRBD1. In germline, CDR1 is ENHRY, CDR2 SYGVKD. Germline trimming cut 5 bases from V and 7 bases from J; bases unmatched to any gene: 5. This CDR3 has 14 residues. CDR3 amino acids: CAISLTGLNSPLHF. The CDR3 DNA follows: TGTGCCATCAGTTTGACAGGGTTGAATTCACCCCTCCACTTT.

Written as DNA, the CDR3 is TGTGCCAGCAGGGCGGGACAGAGCTTAGCCTACGAGCAGTACTTC. It yields the protein CASRAGQSLAYEQYF. The chain is built from TRBV7-9 and TRBJ2-7; possible D gene TRBD1, 7 bases. The CDR3 is 15 residues long. The germline V gene has CDR1 SEHNR and CDR2 FQNEAQ (reference sequence). The ends were cut back, 6 bases at V and 2 bases at J, with 17 bases in the middle.

A few counts support this clonotype. V and J are TRBV7-2 and TRBJ1-1, with D possibly being TRBD1 (5 bases). The germline V and J ends were trimmed by 4 bases and 3 bases, with 15 bases remaining between them. Germline V lookup: CDR1 SGHTA, CDR2 FQGNSA. This CDR3 region has 15 residues. The CDR3 here is CASSSRRGGDTEAFF. In DNA, the CDR3 is TGTGCCAGCAGCTCTCGGCGGGGAGGGGACACTGAAGCTTTCTTT.

This sequence joins TRBV5-1 and TRBJ2-3, with D possibly being TRBD1 or TRBD2 (5 bases each). Trimming took off 3 bases at V and 6 bases at J, with 20 bases between the two ends. The CDR3 is 16 amino acids. Germline assignment: CDR1 SGHRS and CDR2 YFSETQ. Here the CDR3 reads CASSYPRDGLGDTQYF. The CDR3 DNA is TGCGCCAGCAGCTACCCCCGGGACGGGCTTGGGGATACGCAGTATTTT. The whole variable domain, remainder taken from reference TRBV5-1 and TRBJ2-3, is KAGVTQTPRYLIKTRGQQVTLSCSPISGHRSVSWYQQTPGQGLQFLFEYFSETQRNKGNFPGRFSGRQFSNSRSEMNVSTLELGDSALYLCASSYPRDGLGDTQYFGPGTRLTVL.